The entry below gives a single T cell receptor beta chain sequence along with its context. CDR1 is MNHEY, CDR2 SVGAGI, per germline. V was clipped by 10 bases and J by 4 bases; unmatched bases: 9. This CDR3 has 13 residues. The data stem from a study of blood T cell repertoires in COVID-19. About the research overall: The United States, Italy and Spain provided the acute and convalescent COVID-19 samples. Sources were T cells, B-cell-depleted T cells, or PBMCs; the material itself was cDNA or gDNA.

Original analysis: Amplification of reference gene primers provided the estimated nucleated cell counts. The protocol was immunoSEQ multiplex PCR, while the TCRdb copy is restricted to in-frame clones and leaves out a portion. D and trimming come from the DNA, and the V and J calls and clone size come from that table. The table has roughly 180,000 clones, roughly 76% seen once; the top ten hold approximately 11%. The receptor's source is a woman aged 40-49 years with COVID-19, enrolled during active disease. Sample: peripheral blood. The rearrangement links TRBV6-5 to TRBJ2-5; 7 nucleotides match TRBD1. The CDR3: CATRLGTVETQYF. DNA of the CDR3: TGTGCCACTCGCCTCGGGACAGTAGAGACCCAGTACTTC.